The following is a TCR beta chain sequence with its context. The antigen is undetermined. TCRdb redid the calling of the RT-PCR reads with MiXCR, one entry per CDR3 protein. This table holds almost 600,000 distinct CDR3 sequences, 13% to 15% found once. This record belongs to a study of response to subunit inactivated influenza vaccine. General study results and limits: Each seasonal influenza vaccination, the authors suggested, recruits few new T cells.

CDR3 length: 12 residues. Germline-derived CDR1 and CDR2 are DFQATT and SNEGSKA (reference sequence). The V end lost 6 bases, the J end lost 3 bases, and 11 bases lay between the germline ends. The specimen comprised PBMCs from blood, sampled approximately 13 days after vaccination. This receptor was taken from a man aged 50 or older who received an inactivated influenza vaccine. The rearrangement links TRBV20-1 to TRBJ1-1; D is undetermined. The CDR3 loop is CSALRIYTEAFF. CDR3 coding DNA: TGCAGTGCCCTACGGATATACACTGAAGCTTTCTTT.